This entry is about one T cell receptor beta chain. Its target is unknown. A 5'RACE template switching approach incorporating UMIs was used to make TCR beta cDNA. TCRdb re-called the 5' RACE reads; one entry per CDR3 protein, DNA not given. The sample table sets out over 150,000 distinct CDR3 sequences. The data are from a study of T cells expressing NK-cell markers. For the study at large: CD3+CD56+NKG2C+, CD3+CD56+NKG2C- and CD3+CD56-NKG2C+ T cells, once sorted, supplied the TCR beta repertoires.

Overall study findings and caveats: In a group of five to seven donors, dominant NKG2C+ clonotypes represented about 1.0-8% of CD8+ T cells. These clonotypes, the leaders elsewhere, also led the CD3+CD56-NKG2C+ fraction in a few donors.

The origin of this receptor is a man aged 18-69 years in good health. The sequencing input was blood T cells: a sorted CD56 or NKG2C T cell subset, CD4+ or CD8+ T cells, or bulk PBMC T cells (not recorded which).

The CDR3 sequence: CASSLVGQGPLQTTNEKLFF. This chain links TRBV11-2 with TRBJ1-4; TCRdb outputs TRBD1, but without DNA this stays unchecked. There are 20 residues in the CDR3. From germline, CDR1 is SGHAT and CDR2 FQNNGV.